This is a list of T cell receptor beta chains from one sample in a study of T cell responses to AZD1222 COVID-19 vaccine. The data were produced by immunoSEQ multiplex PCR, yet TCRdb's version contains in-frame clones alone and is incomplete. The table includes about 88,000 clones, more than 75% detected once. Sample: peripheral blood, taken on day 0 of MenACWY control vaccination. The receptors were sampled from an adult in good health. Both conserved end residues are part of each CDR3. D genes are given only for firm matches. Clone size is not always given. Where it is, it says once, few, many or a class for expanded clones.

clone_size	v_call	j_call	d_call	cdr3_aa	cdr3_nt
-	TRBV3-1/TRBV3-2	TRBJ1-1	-	CASSRAGSMNTEAFF	TGTGCCAGCAGCCGAGCTGGCAGTATGAACACTGAAGCTTTCTTT
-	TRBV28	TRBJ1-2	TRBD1	CASSPSGGYGYTF	TGTGCCAGCAGCCCGTCAGGGGGCTATGGCTACACCTTC
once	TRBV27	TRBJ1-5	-	CASSLLGQGQPQHF	TGTGCCAGCAGTTTACTGGGGCAAGGCCAGCCCCAGCATTTT
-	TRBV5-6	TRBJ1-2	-	CASSSWGRVRGYTF	TGTGCCAGCAGCTCCTGGGGCCGGGTGCGGGGCTACACCTTC
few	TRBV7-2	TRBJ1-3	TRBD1	CASSSRQGRNTIYF	TGTGCCAGCAGCTCGAGACAGGGAAGGAACACCATATATTTT
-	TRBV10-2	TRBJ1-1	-	CASSEYGDAFF	TGCGCCAGCAGTGAGTACGGAGACGCTTTCTTT
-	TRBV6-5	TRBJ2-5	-	CASSNSRGQETQYF	TGTGCCAGCAGTAACTCGAGGGGCCAGGAGACCCAGTACTTC
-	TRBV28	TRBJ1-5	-	CASSLYGTDFNQPQHF	TGTGCCAGCAGTTTGTATGGGACCGACTTCAATCAGCCCCAGCATTTT
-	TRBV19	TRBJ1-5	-	CASTQGGGRSNQPQHF	TGTGCCAGTACCCAGGGCGGCGGGCGGAGCAATCAGCCCCAGCATTTT
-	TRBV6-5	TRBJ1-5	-	CASSTPGNNQPQHF	TGTGCCAGCAGTACCCCAGGGAACAATCAGCCCCAGCATTTT
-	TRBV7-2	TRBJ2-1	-	CASSLGVVSGNEQFF	TGTGCCAGCAGCCTAGGCGTGGTTAGCGGCAATGAGCAGTTCTTC
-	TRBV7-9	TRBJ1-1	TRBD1	CASSYTGGMNTEAFF	TGTGCCAGCAGCTACACAGGGGGAATGAACACTGAAGCTTTCTTT
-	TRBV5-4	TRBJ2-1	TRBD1	CASSVTGTGRFEQFF	TGTGCCAGCAGCGTAACCGGGACAGGGCGGTTTGAGCAGTTCTTC
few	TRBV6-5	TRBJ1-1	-	CASSPAPGETEAFF	TGTGCCAGCAGCCCAGCCCCGGGGGAGACTGAAGCTTTCTTT
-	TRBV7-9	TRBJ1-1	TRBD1	CASSQTGLTGAFF	TGTGCCAGCAGCCAGACAGGGTTGACAGGGGCTTTCTTT
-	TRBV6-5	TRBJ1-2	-	CASSSSVSIYGYTF	TGTGCCAGCAGTAGCTCGGTCTCTATCTATGGCTACACCTTC
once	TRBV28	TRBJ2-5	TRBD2	CASSSGLAGTETQYF	TGTGCCAGCAGCTCCGGACTAGCGGGAACGGAGACCCAGTACTTC
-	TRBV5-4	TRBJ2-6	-	CASSLFGASSGANVLTF	TGTGCCAGCAGCTTATTCGGGGCAAGCTCTGGGGCCAACGTCCTGACTTTC
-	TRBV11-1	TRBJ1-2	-	CASSWGRGLYGYTF	TGTGCCAGCAGCTGGGGTCGAGGGCTCTATGGCTACACCTTC
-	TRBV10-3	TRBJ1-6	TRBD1	CAISDTQGANYNSPLHF	TGTGCCATCAGTGACACACAGGGGGCGAACTATAATTCACCCCTCCACTTT
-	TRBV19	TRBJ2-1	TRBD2	CASIPRGDNEQFF	TGTGCCAGTATCCCGCGGGGGGACAATGAGCAGTTCTTC
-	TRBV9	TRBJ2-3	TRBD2	CASSVGREVSTDTQYF	TGTGCCAGCAGCGTAGGGCGGGAGGTTAGCACAGATACGCAGTATTTT
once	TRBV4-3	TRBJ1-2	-	CASSQDPGLYGYTF	TGCGCCAGCAGCCAAGATCCCGGCCTCTATGGCTACACCTTC
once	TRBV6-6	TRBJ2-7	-	CASSYSAQGGNEQYF	TGTGCCAGCAGTTACTCGGCCCAGGGAGGAAACGAGCAGTACTTC
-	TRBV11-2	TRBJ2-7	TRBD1	CASSSLGQSSYEQYF	TGTGCCAGCAGCTCCCTGGGACAGAGCTCCTACGAGCAGTACTTC
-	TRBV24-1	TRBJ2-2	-	CATTTGAGELFF	TGTGCCACCACTACGGGGGCCGGGGAGCTGTTTTTT
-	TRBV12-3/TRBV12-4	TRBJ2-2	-	CASSLSLGELFF	TGTGCCAGCAGTTTGTCGCTCGGGGAGCTGTTTTTT
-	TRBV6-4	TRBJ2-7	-	CASSESEDTFSSYEQYF	TGTGCCAGCAGTGAAAGTGAGGACACTTTCAGCTCCTACGAGCAGTACTTC
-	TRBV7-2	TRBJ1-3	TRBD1	CASSLAGTDSGNTIYF	TGTGCCAGCAGCTTAGCCGGGACAGACTCTGGAAACACCATATATTTT
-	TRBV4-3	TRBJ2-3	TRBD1	CASSQEVPGQGTQYF	TGCGCCAGCAGCCAAGAGGTCCCGGGACAGGGAACGCAGTATTTT
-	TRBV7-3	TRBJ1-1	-	CASSQDFSGTEAFF	TGTGCCAGCAGCCAAGACTTCAGTGGGACTGAAGCTTTCTTT
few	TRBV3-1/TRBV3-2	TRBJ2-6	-	CASSHHQGAGANVLTF	TGTGCCAGCAGCCATCACCAGGGAGCTGGGGCCAACGTCCTGACTTTC
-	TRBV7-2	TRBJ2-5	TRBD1	CASSSRTGPETQYF	TGTGCCAGCAGCTCCAGGACAGGGCCGGAGACCCAGTACTTC
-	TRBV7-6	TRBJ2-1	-	CASSFGGDEQFF	TGTGCCAGCAGCTTCGGAGGAGATGAGCAGTTCTTC
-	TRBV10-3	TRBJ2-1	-	CAISVADSYNEQFF	TGTGCCATCAGTGTAGCGGACTCCTACAATGAGCAGTTCTTC
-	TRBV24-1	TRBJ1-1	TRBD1	CATRDRTNTEAFF	TGTGCCACCAGGGACAGGACGAACACTGAAGCTTTCTTT
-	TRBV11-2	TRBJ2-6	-	CASMGSGANVLTF	TGTGCCAGCATGGGATCTGGGGCCAACGTCCTGACTTTC
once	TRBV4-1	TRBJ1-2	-	CASSQEESQWPLYTF	TGCGCCAGCAGCCAAGAAGAGTCACAGTGGCCGCTCTACACCTTC
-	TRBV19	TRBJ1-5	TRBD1	CASGGTGGNQPQHF	TGTGCCAGTGGGGGGACAGGGGGAAATCAGCCCCAGCATTTT
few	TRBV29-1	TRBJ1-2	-	CSVAHGYGYTF	TGCAGCGTTGCCCACGGCTATGGCTACACCTTC
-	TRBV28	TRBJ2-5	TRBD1	CASSFATGLLQETQYF	TGTGCCAGCAGTTTTGCGACAGGGCTCCTTCAAGAGACCCAGTACTTC
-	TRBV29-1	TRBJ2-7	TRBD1	CSVPGQGIYEQYF	TGCAGCGTCCCGGGACAGGGTATCTACGAGCAGTACTTC
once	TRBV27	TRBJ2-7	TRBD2	CASSLSKTGGLSYEQYF	TGTGCCAGCAGTTTATCGAAGACGGGAGGGTTATCCTACGAGCAGTACTTC
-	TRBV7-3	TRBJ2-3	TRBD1	CASSPDRDTDTQYF	TGTGCCAGCAGCCCCGACAGGGATACAGATACGCAGTATTTT